The source of this T cell receptor (beta chain) is a study of OX40 agonist ivuxolimab in advanced cancers. Study-level information: Three patients got partial responses; one had hepatocellular carcinoma and two had cutaneous melanoma. Study results and limitations: Normalized T-cell clonal expansion was also low in some nonresponders.

Autoimmune disease history or systemic immunosuppression disqualified patients. There are a few counts of this clone. The antigen is not known. Sequencing was performed with immunoSEQ multiplex PCR; in TCRdb, only in-frame clones are kept and a portion is missing. This table has 60,000 to 75,000 clones, 83% appearing once. The clonotype comes from an adult with an advanced solid tumor such as melanoma, head and neck, liver or kidney cancer. Sequenced here: CD4+ or CD8+ T cells sorted from blood, sampled in a trial of the OX40 agonist ivuxolimab.

This chain's CDR3 is CASSLDSNQPQHF. The CDR3 DNA reads TGTGCCAGCAGCTTAGATAGCAATCAGCCCCAGCATTTT. This chain connects TRBV7-6 to TRBJ1-5; no firm D call. The V end was cut by 1 base, the J end by 0 bases, with 1 base between. The germline CDR1 and CDR2 sequences are SGHVS and FNYEAQ. The CDR3 contains 13 residues.